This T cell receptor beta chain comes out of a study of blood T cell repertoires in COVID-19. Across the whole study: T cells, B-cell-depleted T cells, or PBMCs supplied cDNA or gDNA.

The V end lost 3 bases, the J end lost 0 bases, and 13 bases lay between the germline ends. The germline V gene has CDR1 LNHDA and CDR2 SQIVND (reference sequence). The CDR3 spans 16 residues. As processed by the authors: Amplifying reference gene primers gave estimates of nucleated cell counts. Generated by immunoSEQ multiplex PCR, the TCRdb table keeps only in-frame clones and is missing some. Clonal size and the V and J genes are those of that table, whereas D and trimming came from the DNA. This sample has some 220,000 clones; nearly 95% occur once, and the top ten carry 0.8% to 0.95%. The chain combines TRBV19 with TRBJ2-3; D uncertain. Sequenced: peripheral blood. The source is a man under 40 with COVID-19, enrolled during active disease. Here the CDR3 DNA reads TGTGCCAGTAGTATTCAGGCCAGCTCTAGCACAGATACGCAGTATTTT. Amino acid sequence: CASSIQASSSTDTQYF.